Each of the 9 T cell receptor beta chains below was sequenced from the same sample in a study of stem cell transplantation in POMP-related autoinflammatory disease (dated by TCRdb to about 2021). The library was made by the immunoSEQ multiplex PCR assay. Imported from immuneACCESS, the table was reduced by TCRdb to in-frame sequences with V and J called. These copies leave out some clones; in studies compared against another copy, an unresolved V gene accounts for under half, and the cause of the remainder is not known. For this sample the table gives some 65,000 clones, of which roughly 88% were detected only once. Together, the top ten hold about 0.69% of the sample. The sample's time point label, decoded: after hematopoietic stem cell transplant. The sample was CD4+ T cells from PBMCs, taken after stem cell transplantation. Source of these receptors: a human patient with POMP-related autoinflammation and immune dysregulation (PRAID). After a transplant, some T cells may have been passed on by the graft donor.

The J gene is TRBJ1-1, the V gene TRBV10-3, with a weak D call TRBD1 (5 bases). V shed 10 bases and J shed 1 base, with 25 bases lying between them. The CDR3 is 17 residues long. Germline CDR1 ENHRY, CDR2 SYGVKD. DNA for the CDR3: TGTGCCACCCGGTTTGGGACGGCCTCGGGAAGGAACACTGAAGCTTTCTTT. Its protein is CATRFGTASGRNTEAFF.

J is TRBJ2-7 and V is TRBV6-1; 9 bases are shared with TRBD1. Trimming at V came to 0 bases and at J to 2 bases, leaving 5 bases not matched to a gene. Germline CDR1 and CDR2: MNHNS and SASEGT. The CDR3 consists of 16 residues. CDR3 residues: CASSEALGQGTYEQYV. Written as DNA, the CDR3 is TGTGCCAGCAGTGAAGCGCTGGGACAGGGAACCTACGAGCAGTACGTC.

Concerning this clone: At one of its ends the junction is not consistent with the germline gene, which may arise from a read error. This chain joins TRBV6-5 and TRBJ1-2; D is unresolved. Germline values: CDR1 MNHEY, CDR2 SVGAGI. CDR3 length: 11 residues. CDR3 in amino acids: CASTGTYVYTF. DNA for the CDR3: TGTGCCAGCACTGGCACATATGTCTACACCTTC.

The rearrangement links TRBV4-1 to TRBJ2-3; D call uncertain. Germline CDR1 MGHRA, CDR2 YSYEKL. With 1 base removed from V and 5 bases from J, the gap between germline ends came to 16 bases. The CDR3 runs 16 residues. The CDR3 DNA reads as TGCGCCAGCAGCCAAGGTCACGGACCCCTGGTAGATACGCAGTATTTT. It yields the protein CASSQGHGPLVDTQYF.

This clone was seen a few times. The CDR3 loop is CASSYWEGNSPLHF. The CDR3 region has the DNA TGTGCCAGCAGTTACTGGGAGGGGAATTCACCCCTCCACTTT. The chain combines TRBV6-5 with TRBJ1-6; D is possibly TRBD1 (5 bases). The CDR3 has 14 amino acids. With 1 base removed from V and 7 bases from J, the gap between germline ends came to 8 bases. From germline, CDR1 is MNHEY and CDR2 SVGAGI.

V is TRBV3-1 (or the pseudogene TRBV3-2) and J is TRBJ2-5, with TRBD1 matching 10 bases. CDR1 and CDR2 from the germline V gene are LGHDT and YNNKEL (reference sequence). J lost 5 bases, V lost 5 bases, and 2 bases had no gene match. The CDR3 spans 13 residues. The CDR3 sequence: CASSDRGLETQYF. The CDR3 nucleotides read TGTGCCAGCAGCGACAGGGGGCTGGAGACCCAGTACTTC.

This CDR3 reads CASSRERGDGANVLTF. The CDR3 DNA is TGTGCCAGCAGCCGGGAGAGGGGGGACGGGGCCAACGTCCTGACTTTC. The gene calls are TRBV25-1 and TRBJ2-6; either TRBD1 or TRBD2 may supply D (6 bases each). Germline V lookup: CDR1 MGHDK, CDR2 SYGVNS. V was trimmed by 6 bases and J by 4 bases, leaving 16 bases between them. CDR3 size: 16 residues.

The V gene is TRBV4-1, the J gene TRBJ2-7, with TRBD2 identical over 10 bases. The trim removed 1 base at V and 1 base at J, leaving 13 bases unmatched. CDR3 length: 19 residues. CDR1 and CDR2 (germline): MGHRA, YSYEKL. The CDR3 region has the DNA TGCGCCAGCAGCCAAGGTCCGACTAGCGGGCCTCCATTTTCCTACGAGCAGTACTTC. Translated: CASSQGPTSGPPFSYEQYF.

This chain connects TRBV2 to TRBJ2-1; 7 bases map to TRBD1. This CDR3 has 16 residues. V gave up 5 bases and J gave up 6 bases; unmatched junction bases: 13. Germline values: CDR1 SNHLY, CDR2 FYNNEI. The CDR3 loop reads CASSQIPGTVFNEQFF. The CDR3 DNA reads TGTGCCAGCAGTCAGATCCCCGGGACAGTATTCAATGAGCAGTTCTTC.